This TCR beta chain was obtained from a study of PD-1 blockade in classical Hodgkin lymphoma. This CDR3 comprises 16 residues. V gave up 8 bases and J gave up 4 bases, with 23 bases separating them. Germline CDR1 is MNHNY and CDR2 is SVGAGI (reference sequence). The time point here: cycle 4 day 1 (C4D1), after 6 weeks of nivolumab. Relapse after autologous stem cell transplantation occurred in every patient, and brentuximab vedotin exposure varied. Some clones are missing from TCRdb's copy, which holds only in-frame ones; the method was immunoSEQ multiplex PCR. The data hold approximately 110,000 clones, with 89% observed a single time.

This chain uses TRBV6-6 with TRBJ1-2; D not resolved. The source was peripheral blood mononuclear cells (PBMCs), collected before the fourth cycle of nivolumab. The source of this sequence is a human donor with classical Hodgkin lymphoma. This chain's CDR3 is CASFSPGEKASYGYTF. The CDR3 coding sequence is TGTGCCAGCTTCTCACCCGGAGAAAAGGCTAGCTATGGCTACACCTTC.